A selection of T cell receptor beta chains follows, all from one sample in a study of cytomegalovirus exposure and HLA in healthy donors. Sequencing was performed with immunoSEQ multiplex PCR; in TCRdb, only in-frame clones are kept and a portion is missing. Altogether some 100,000 clones are present, 75% being singletons, with the ten largest covering about 4.5%. The sample comprised PBMCs. The receptors were sampled from a woman between 18 and 29 years old in good health and CMV-seropositive. Each CDR3 is given with its conserved first and last residue. The order of the fields is clone size, J gene, D gene, V gene, CDR3 DNA, CDR3 protein. D genes are given only for firm matches. Size values are once, few and many counts, or a class for expanded clones, and some rows have none.

-	TRBJ2-1	TRBD2	TRBV6-6	TGTGCCAGCAGCGCCCTTAGCGGGACTTACAATGAGCAGTTCTTC	CASSALSGTYNEQFF
-	TRBJ2-7	-	TRBV28	TGTGCCAGCAGTTTATCACAGCCCCTTCGCGAGCAGTACTTC	CASSLSQPLREQYF
-	TRBJ2-5	TRBD2	TRBV30	TGTGCCTGGAGTGTCCGTAGCGGGAGGGAAGAGACCCAGTACTTC	CAWSVRSGREETQYF
-	TRBJ2-7	-	TRBV28	TGTGCCAGCACCCCCCGGACAGTTTCCTACGAGCAGTACTTC	CASTPRTVSYEQYF
-	TRBJ2-7	-	TRBV5-1	TGCGCCAGTGGACTTGACGGGCCCAACGAGCAGTACTTC	CASGLDGPNEQYF
-	TRBJ1-2	TRBD1	TRBV11-2	TGTGCCAGCAGCTTAGTCGGGACAGGGGTTTATGGCTACACCTTC	CASSLVGTGVYGYTF
-	TRBJ2-7	-	TRBV5-1	TGCGCCAGCAGCTTGAGTGAGGGCCCCTCCTACGAGCAGTACTTC	CASSLSEGPSYEQYF
-	TRBJ2-1	TRBD1	TRBV4-3	TGCGCCAGCAGCCCCCAGATGGGACAGTTCAATGAGCAGTTCTTC	CASSPQMGQFNEQFF
-	TRBJ1-2	TRBD1	TRBV18	TGTGCCAGCTCACCCACGGGACAGATTCTCTATGGCTACACCTTC	CASSPTGQILYGYTF
-	TRBJ2-1	-	TRBV5-8	TGTGCCAGCAGCTTGGAAGGCGCAAGGAGCAATGAGCAGTTCTTC	CASSLEGARSNEQFF
-	TRBJ2-7	TRBD1	TRBV7-2	TGTGCCAGCAGACCCGGGACAGGAGAGAGATACGAGCAGTACTTC	CASRPGTGERYEQYF
-	TRBJ1-5	-	TRBV7-9	TGTGCCAGCAGCTTAGCGCAGGGTAGCAATCAGCCCCAGCATTTT	CASSLAQGSNQPQHF
-	TRBJ2-7	-	TRBV29-1	TGCAGCGTTGACGGTACCTACGAGCAGTACTTC	CSVDGTYEQYF
-	TRBJ1-4	TRBD1	TRBV30	TGTGCCTGGAGTACCCGGGACAGGGATCCTTCCTGGGCTAATGAAAAACTGTTTTTT	CAWSTRDRDPSWANEKLFF
-	TRBJ1-2	TRBD1	TRBV27	TGTGCCAGCAGTTCGACAGGGGGACGAGGTGGCTACACCTTC	CASSSTGGRGGYTF
-	TRBJ1-2	-	TRBV30	TGTGCCTGCCTCCCAGGGGCCTATGGCTACACCTTC	CACLPGAYGYTF
-	TRBJ2-5	TRBD1	TRBV7-7	TGTGCCAGCAGCGCGGGGACAGGCCCAGGGACCCAGTACTTC	CASSAGTGPGTQYF
-	TRBJ2-1	-	TRBV6-4	TGTGCCAGCAGTGCGGACAGCTACAATGAGCAGTTCTTC	CASSADSYNEQFF
-	TRBJ1-5	-	TRBV7-8	TGTGCCAGCAGCTCAGTCAGGGGACCTAATCAGCCCCAGCATTTT	CASSSVRGPNQPQHF
-	TRBJ2-7	TRBD1	TRBV30	TGTGCCTGGAGTCACAAACCGGGACAGAGGTCCTACGAGCAGTACTTC	CAWSHKPGQRSYEQYF
-	TRBJ1-1	TRBD1	TRBV27	TGTGCCAGCAGTTTGTCGACAGGGGGAAGCGCTGAAGCTTTCTTT	CASSLSTGGSAEAFF
-	TRBJ2-7	-	TRBV27	TGTGCCAGCAGTTTAACGGACTCCAGCTCCTACGAGCAGTACTTC	CASSLTDSSSYEQYF
-	TRBJ1-6	TRBD1	TRBV25-1	TGTGCCAGCAGTGAAGGGACAGCTCCGGGTTCACCCCTCCACTTT	CASSEGTAPGSPLHF
-	TRBJ1-3	TRBD1	TRBV5-1	TGCGCCAGCAGCTTGAATGGACAGGGTGGAGAAACCATATATTTT	CASSLNGQGGETIYF
-	TRBJ1-4	-	TRBV28	TGTGCCAGCAGTTTAAGGACGGGAGGAACTAATGAAAAACTGTTTTTT	CASSLRTGGTNEKLFF
-	TRBJ1-4	-	TRBV28	TGTGCCAGCAGTCACCGCGGGACCGGGACCCTTGTTCATCTGTTTTTT	CASSHRGTGTLVHLFF
once	TRBJ2-5	-	TRBV4-2	TGTGCCAGCAGCCAAGTCCAAGGGGCTTCAGAGACCCAGTACTTC	CASSQVQGASETQYF
-	TRBJ2-5	-	TRBV2	TGTGCCAGCAAACGGTCCCAAGAGACCCAGTACTTC	CASKRSQETQYF
-	TRBJ2-7	-	TRBV11-2	TGTGCCAGCAGCCCCCAGGGTTACGAGCAGTACTTC	CASSPQGYEQYF
-	TRBJ2-7	TRBD1	TRBV7-2	TGTGCCAGCAGCTTAGGCGGACAGGGCACCTACGAGCAGTACTTC	CASSLGGQGTYEQYF
few	TRBJ2-1	TRBD2	TRBV19	TGTGCCAGTAGTATATTAGAGCGGGACGTCAATGAGCAGTTCTTC	CASSILERDVNEQFF
-	TRBJ2-5	TRBD1	TRBV7-9	TGTGCCAGCAGCTTATCCACAGGGGGTCAAGAGACCCAGTACTTC	CASSLSTGGQETQYF
-	TRBJ2-5	-	TRBV5-6	TGTGCCAGCAGCCAGGGAGAGACCCAGTACTTC	CASSQGETQYF
-	TRBJ2-7	TRBD2	TRBV7-2	TGTGCCAGCACCGTCATCGGGGGGGGAGAGCAGTACTTC	CASTVIGGGEQYF
-	TRBJ2-2	-	TRBV30	TGTGCCTGGTCTACCACCGGGGAGCTGTTTTTT	CAWSTTGELFF
-	TRBJ2-3	-	TRBV29-1	TGCAGCGTGACAGGCCCCACAGATACGCAGTATTTT	CSVTGPTDTQYF
-	TRBJ1-1	-	TRBV19	TGTGCCAGTATCCCTGCGGGGAGTAGGACTGAAGCTTTCTTT	CASIPAGSRTEAFF
-	TRBJ1-2	-	TRBV28	TGTGCCAGCAGAGACAGTTATGGCTACACCTTC	CASRDSYGYTF
-	TRBJ2-3	TRBD1	TRBV10-3	TGTGCCATCAGTGCCCCACAGGGGGAGACAGATACGCAGTATTTT	CAISAPQGETDTQYF
few	TRBJ2-1	TRBD2	TRBV6-5	TGTGCCAGCAGTACTAGCGGGAGCTACAATGAGCAGTTCTTC	CASSTSGSYNEQFF
few	TRBJ1-2	-	TRBV20-1	TGCAGTGCGGGAGAGGGATATGGCTACACCTTC	CSAGEGYGYTF
-	TRBJ2-3	-	TRBV28	TGTGCCAGCAGCCTGCCCCAGATTACAGATACGCAGTATTTT	CASSLPQITDTQYF
few	TRBJ1-1	-	TRBV14	TGTGCCAGCAGCCAAGGGGGGGAAGCAGCTTTCTTT	CASSQGGEAAFF
-	TRBJ2-7	-	TRBV7-3	TGTGCCAGCAGCCAACAGATAAACCAAGAGCAGTACTTC	CASSQQINQEQYF
few	TRBJ1-3	-	TRBV6-1	TGTGCCAGCAGCGCGACAGCAACCTCTGGAAACACCATATATTTT	CASSATATSGNTIYF
-	TRBJ2-5	-	TRBV5-4	TGTGCCACCTGCGAGCGGGACCAAGAGACCCAGTACTTC	CATCERDQETQYF
-	TRBJ2-1	TRBD2	TRBV7-3	TGTGCCAGCAGCCCCGGGACTAGCGCCGTCGATGAGCAGTTCTTC	CASSPGTSAVDEQFF
once	TRBJ1-1	-	TRBV9	TGTGCCAGCAGCGACCGCGTGCAGGGGCTCACTGAAGCTTTCTTT	CASSDRVQGLTEAFF
-	TRBJ1-2	-	TRBV28	TGTGCCAGCGGCTCTCAGAGCGGCGATGGCTACACCTTC	CASGSQSGDGYTF